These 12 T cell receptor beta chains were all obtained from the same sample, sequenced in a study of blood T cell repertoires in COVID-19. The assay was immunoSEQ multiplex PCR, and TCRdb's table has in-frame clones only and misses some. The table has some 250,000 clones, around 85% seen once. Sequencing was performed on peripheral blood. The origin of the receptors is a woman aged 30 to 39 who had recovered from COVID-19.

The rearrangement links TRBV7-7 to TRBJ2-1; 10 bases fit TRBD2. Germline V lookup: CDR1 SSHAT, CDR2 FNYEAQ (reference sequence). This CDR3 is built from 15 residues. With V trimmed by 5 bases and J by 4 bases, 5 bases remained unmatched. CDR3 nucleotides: TGTGCCAGCAGCCCAGTAGCGGGGGGATACAATGAGCAGTTCTTC. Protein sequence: CASSPVAGGYNEQFF.

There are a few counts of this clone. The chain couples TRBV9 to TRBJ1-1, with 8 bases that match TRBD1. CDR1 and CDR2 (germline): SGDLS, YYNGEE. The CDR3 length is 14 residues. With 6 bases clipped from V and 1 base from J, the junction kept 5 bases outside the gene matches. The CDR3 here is CASTQGQGNTEAFF. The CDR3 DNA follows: TGTGCCAGCACCCAAGGACAGGGGAACACTGAAGCTTTCTTT.

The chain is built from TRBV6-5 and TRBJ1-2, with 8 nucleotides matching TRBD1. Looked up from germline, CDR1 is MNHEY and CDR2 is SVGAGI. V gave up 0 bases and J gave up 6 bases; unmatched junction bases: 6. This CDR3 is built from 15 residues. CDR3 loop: CASSYSQGAQDGYTF. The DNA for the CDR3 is TGTGCCAGCAGTTACTCGCAGGGGGCTCAGGATGGCTACACCTTC.

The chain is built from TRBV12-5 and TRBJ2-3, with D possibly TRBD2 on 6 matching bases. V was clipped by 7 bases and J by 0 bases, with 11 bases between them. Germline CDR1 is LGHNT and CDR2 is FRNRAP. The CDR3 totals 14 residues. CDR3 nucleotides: TGTGCTAGTGCCCCCGGGACTAGCACAGATACGCAGTATTTT. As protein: CASAPGTSTDTQYF.

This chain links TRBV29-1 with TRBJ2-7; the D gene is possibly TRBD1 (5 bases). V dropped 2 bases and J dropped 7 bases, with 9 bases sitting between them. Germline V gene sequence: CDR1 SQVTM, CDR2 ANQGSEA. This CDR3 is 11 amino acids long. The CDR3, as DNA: TGCAGCGTTGAAAGGGGTGGGGAGCAGTACTTC. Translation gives CSVERGGEQYF.

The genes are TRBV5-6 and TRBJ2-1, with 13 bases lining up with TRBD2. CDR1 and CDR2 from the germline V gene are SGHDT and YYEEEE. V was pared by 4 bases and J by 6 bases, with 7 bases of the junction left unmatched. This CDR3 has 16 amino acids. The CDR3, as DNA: TGTGCCAGCAGCATCCAACTAGCGGGGGGGCTCAATGAGCAGTTCTTC. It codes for CASSIQLAGGLNEQFF.

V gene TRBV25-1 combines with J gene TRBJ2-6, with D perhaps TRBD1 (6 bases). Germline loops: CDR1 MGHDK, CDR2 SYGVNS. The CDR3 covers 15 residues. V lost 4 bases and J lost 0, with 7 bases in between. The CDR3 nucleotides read TGTGCCAGCAGTGGGGGGCTCTCTGGGGCCAACGTCCTGACTTTC. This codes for CASSGGLSGANVLTF. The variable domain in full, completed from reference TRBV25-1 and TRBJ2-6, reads EADIYQTPRYLVIGTGKKITLECSQTMGHDKMYWYQQDPGMELHLIHYSYGVNSTEKGDLSSESTVSRIRTEHFPLTLESARPSHTSQYLCASSGGLSGANVLTFGAGSRLTVL.

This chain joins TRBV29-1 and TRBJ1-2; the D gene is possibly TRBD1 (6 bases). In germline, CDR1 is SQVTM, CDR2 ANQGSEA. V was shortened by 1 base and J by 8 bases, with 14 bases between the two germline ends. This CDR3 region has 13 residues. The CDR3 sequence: CSVEVGRGYGYTF. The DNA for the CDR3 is TGCAGCGTTGAAGTCGGGAGGGGGTACGGCTACACCTTC.

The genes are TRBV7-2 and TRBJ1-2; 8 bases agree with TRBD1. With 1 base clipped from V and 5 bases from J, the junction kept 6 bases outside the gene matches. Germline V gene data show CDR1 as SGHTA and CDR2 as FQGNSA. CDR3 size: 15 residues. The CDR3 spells CASSLVGQGGYGYTF. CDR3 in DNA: TGTGCCAGCAGCTTAGTTGGACAGGGAGGGTATGGCTACACCTTC.

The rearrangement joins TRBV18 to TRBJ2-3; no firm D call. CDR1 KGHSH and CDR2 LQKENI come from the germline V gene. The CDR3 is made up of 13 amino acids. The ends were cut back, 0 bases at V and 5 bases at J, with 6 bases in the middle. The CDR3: CASSPPSQDTQYF. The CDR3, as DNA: TGTGCCAGCTCACCACCTTCCCAAGATACGCAGTATTTT.

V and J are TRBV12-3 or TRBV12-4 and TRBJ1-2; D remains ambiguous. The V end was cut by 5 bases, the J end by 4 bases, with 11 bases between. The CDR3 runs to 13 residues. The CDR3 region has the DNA TGTGCCAGCAGTAATTGGGAGGGCTATGGCTACACCTTC. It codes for CASSNWEGYGYTF.

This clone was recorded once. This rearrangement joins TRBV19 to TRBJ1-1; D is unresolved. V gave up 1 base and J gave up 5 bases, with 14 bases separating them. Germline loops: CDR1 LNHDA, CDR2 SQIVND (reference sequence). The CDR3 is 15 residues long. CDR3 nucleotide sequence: TGTGCCAGTAGTATAGTCGGCTCTCCGGGTACTGAAGCTTTCTTT. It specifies CASSIVGSPGTEAFF.